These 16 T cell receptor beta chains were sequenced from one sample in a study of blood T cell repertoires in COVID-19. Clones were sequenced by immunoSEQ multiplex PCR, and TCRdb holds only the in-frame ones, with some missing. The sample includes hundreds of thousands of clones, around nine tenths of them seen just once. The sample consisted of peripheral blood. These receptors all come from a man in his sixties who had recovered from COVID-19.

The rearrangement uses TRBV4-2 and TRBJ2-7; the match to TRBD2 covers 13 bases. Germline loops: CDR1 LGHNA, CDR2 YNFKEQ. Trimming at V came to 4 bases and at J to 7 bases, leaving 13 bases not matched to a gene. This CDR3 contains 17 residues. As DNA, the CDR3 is TGTGCCAGCAGCCCTGGGACTAGCGGGACCCTTCTGGGAGAGCAGTACTTC. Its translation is CASSPGTSGTLLGEQYF.

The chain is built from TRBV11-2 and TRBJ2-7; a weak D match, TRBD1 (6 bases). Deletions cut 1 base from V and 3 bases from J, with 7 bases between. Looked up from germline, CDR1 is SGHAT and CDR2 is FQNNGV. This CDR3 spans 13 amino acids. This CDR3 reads CASSLARGYEQYF. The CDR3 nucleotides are TGTGCCAGCAGCTTAGCCAGGGGCTACGAGCAGTACTTC.

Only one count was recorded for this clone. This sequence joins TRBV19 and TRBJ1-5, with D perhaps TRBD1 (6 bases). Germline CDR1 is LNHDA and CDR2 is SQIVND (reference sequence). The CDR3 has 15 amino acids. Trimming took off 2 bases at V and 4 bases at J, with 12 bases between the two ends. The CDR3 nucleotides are TGTGCCAGTAGTATATTCGGACAGACAAATCAGCCCCAGCATTTT. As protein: CASSIFGQTNQPQHF. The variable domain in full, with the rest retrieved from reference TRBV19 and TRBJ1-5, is DGGITQSPKYLFRKEGQNVTLSCEQNLNHDAMYWYRQDPGQGLRLIYYSQIVNDFQKGDIAEGYSVSREKKESFPLTVTSAQKNPTAFYLCASSIFGQTNQPQHFGDGTRLSIL.

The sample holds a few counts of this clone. Here the CDR3 reads CASSALGLGGRPQHF. CDR3 nucleotides: TGTGCCAGTAGCGCCCTTGGACTCGGTGGCAGGCCCCAGCATTTT. The rearrangement joins TRBV19 to TRBJ1-5; no definite D call. V dropped 6 bases and J dropped 9 bases, with 21 bases sitting between them. The CDR3 loop spans 15 amino acids. Germline V CDR1 and CDR2: LNHDA, SQIVND (reference sequence).

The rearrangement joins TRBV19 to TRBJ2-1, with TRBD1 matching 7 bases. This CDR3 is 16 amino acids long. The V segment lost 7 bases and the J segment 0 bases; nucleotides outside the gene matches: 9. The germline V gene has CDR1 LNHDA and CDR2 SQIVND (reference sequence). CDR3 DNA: TGTGCCAGTACAGACTACAGGGGAAGCTCCTACAATGAGCAGTTCTTC. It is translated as CASTDYRGSSYNEQFF.

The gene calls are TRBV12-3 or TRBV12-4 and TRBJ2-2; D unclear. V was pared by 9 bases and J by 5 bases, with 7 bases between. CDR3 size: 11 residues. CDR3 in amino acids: CASGETGELFF. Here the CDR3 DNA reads TGTGCCAGTGGAGAAACCGGGGAGCTGTTTTTT.

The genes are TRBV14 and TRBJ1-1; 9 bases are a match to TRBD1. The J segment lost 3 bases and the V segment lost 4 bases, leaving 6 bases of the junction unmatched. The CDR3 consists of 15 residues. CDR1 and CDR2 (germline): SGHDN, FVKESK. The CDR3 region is CASSLKTGGHTEAFF. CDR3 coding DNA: TGTGCCAGCAGCCTTAAGACAGGGGGGCACACTGAAGCTTTCTTT.

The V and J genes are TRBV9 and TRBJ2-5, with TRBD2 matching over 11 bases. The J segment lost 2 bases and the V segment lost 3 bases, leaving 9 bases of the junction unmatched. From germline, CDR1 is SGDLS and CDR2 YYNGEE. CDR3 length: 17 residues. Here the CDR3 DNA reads TGTGCCAGCAGCGCCAATATAGCGGGGGGGATACAAGAGACCCAGTACTTC. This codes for CASSANIAGGIQETQYF.

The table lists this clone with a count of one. DNA for the CDR3: TGTGCCTGGAGTAAAGGTAGTGGGGCGCAGAGCCTAGCCAAAAACATTCAGTACTTC. It codes for CAWSKGSGAQSLAKNIQYF. The chain links TRBV30 to TRBJ2-4; possible D gene TRBD1, 5 bases. Germline V gives CDR1 GTSNPN, CDR2 SVGIG (reference sequence). The CDR3 contains 19 residues. Trimming shortened V by 2 bases and J by 0 bases, and 23 bases separated the two germline ends.

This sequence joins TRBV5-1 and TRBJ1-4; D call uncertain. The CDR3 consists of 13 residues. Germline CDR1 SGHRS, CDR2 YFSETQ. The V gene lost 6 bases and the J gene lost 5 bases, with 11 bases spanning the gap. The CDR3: CASTTDWNEKLFF. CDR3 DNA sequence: TGCGCCAGCACCACCGACTGGAATGAAAAACTGTTTTTT.

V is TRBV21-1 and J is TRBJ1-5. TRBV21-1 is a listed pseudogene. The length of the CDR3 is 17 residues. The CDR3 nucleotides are TGTGCCAGCACCGGACCCCGGGACTCGGGCAGCAATCAGCCCCAGCATTTT. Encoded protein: CASTGPRDSGSNQPQHF.

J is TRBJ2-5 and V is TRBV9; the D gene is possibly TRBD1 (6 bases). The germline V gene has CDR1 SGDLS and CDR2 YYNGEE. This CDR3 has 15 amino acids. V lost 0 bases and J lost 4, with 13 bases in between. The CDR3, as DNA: TGTGCCAGCAGCGTAGGTGGGGGCCTGGGAGAGACCCAGTACTTC. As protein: CASSVGGGLGETQYF.

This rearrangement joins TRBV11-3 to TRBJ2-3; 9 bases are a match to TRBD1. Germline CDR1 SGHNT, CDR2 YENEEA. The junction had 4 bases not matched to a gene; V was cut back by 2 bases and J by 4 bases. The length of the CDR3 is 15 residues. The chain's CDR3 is CASSLNRGPADTQYF. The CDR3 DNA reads TGTGCCAGCAGCTTAAACAGGGGGCCGGCAGATACGCAGTATTTT.

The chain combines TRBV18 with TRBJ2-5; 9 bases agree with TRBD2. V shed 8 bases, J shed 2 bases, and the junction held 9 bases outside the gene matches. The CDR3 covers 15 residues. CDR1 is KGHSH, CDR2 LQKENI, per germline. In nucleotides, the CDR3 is TGTGCCAGCCACCAATTTAGCGGGAGACAAGAGACCCAGTACTTC. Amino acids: CASHQFSGRQETQYF.

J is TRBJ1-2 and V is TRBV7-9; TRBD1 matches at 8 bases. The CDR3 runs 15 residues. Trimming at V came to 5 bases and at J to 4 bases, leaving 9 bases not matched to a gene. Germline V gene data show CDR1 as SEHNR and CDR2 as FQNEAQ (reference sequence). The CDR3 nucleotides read TGTGCCAGCAGCGCCAGGGGGCCGGATAGCTATGGCTACACCTTC. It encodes CASSARGPDSYGYTF. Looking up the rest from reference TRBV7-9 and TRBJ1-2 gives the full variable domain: DTGVSQNPRHKITKRGQNVTFRCDPISEHNRLYWYRQTLGQGPEFLTYFQNEAQLEKSRLLSDRFSAERPKGSFSTLEIQRTEQGDSAMYLCASSARGPDSYGYTFGSGTRLTVV.

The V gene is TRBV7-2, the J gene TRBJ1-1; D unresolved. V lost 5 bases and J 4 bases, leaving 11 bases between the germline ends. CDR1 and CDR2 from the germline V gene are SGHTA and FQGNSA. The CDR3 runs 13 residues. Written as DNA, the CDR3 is TGTGCCAGCAGCCCGCTCCGGGGCACTGAAGCTTTCTTT. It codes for CASSPLRGTEAFF.